This TCR beta chain originates from a study of cytomegalovirus exposure and HLA in healthy donors. This clone is a singleton in its sample. Germline assignment: CDR1 SGDLS and CDR2 YYNGEE. The CDR3 is 12 amino acids. V gave up 8 bases and J gave up 4 bases, with 11 bases separating them. Primers: 60 Vbeta forward and 13 Jbeta reverse. The table came from immunoSEQ multiplex PCR; TCRdb's copy has only in-frame clones and leaves some out. This repertoire shows 120,000 or so clones, 65% to 80% found once; its top ten account for around 0.92%. The sample was PBMCs. The sequence was obtained from a human donor in good health. The rearrangement joins TRBV9 to TRBJ2-3; D ambiguous. This CDR3 is CASPLVADTQYF. Here the CDR3 DNA reads TGTGCCAGTCCCCTAGTGGCAGATACGCAGTATTTT.